These 6 T cell receptor beta chains were all obtained from the same sample, sequenced in a study of TIL therapy for anti-PD-1-resistant metastatic lung cancer. The immunoSEQ assay was v3. Assay: immunoSEQ multiplex PCR; the TCRdb copy retains only in-frame clones and omits some. The table lists more than 25,000 clones, roughly 72% of them singletons. Sample time point: pre-treatment sample, taken before nivolumab and TIL therapy. Pleural nodules or supraclavicular lymph nodes made up most of the excised metastases sampled. The sequencing used tumor tissue, collected at baseline. These receptors all stem from a person aged 25 to 85 with non-small cell lung cancer.

This chain connects TRBV5-1 to TRBJ2-1, with D maybe TRBD1 (6 bases). This CDR3 region has 16 residues. Germline CDR1 and CDR2: SGHRS and YFSETQ. Trimming shortened V by 0 bases and J by 3 bases, and 13 bases separated the two germline ends. CDR3 DNA sequence: TGCGCCAGCAGCTTGGGGTTTGGACAGTACTACAATGAGCAGTTCTTC. Its protein product is CASSLGFGQYYNEQFF.

In its sample, this clone was seen a few times. The chain couples TRBV5-1 to TRBJ1-1; D not resolved. Trimming cost V 2 bases and J 1 base, with 9 bases left between them. CDR1 and CDR2 (germline): SGHRS, YFSETQ. The CDR3 runs to 14 residues. CDR3 sequence: CASSFQTGNTEAFF. In DNA, the CDR3 is TGCGCCAGCAGCTTTCAGACGGGGAACACTGAAGCTTTCTTT. The whole variable domain, remainder taken from reference TRBV5-1 and TRBJ1-1, is KAGVTQTPRYLIKTRGQQVTLSCSPISGHRSVSWYQQTPGQGLQFLFEYFSETQRNKGNFPGRFSGRQFSNSRSEMNVSTLELGDSALYLCASSFQTGNTEAFFGQGTRLTVV.

This clone was found a few times. The chain joins TRBV6-4 to TRBJ2-3, with 9 positions matching TRBD2. V gave up 0 bases and J gave up 2 bases; unmatched junction bases: 3. The CDR3 covers 16 residues. In germline, CDR1 is MRHNA, CDR2 SNTAGT. CDR3 region: CASSDSGTSHTDTQYF. DNA of the CDR3: TGTGCCAGCAGTGACTCCGGGACTAGCCACACAGATACGCAGTATTTT.

The chain couples TRBV5-1 to TRBJ2-7, with 8 bases that match TRBD2. V was clipped by 3 bases and J by 2 bases; unmatched bases: 4. The CDR3 is 14 amino acids. From germline, CDR1 is SGHRS and CDR2 YFSETQ. The CDR3 is CASSSGTSPYEQYF. As DNA, the CDR3 is TGCGCCAGCAGCTCCGGGACTAGTCCCTACGAGCAGTACTTC.

The CDR3 reads CASSLAGSAGPNEKLFF. CDR3 nucleotide sequence: TGTGCCAGCAGCTTAGCCGGTTCGGCAGGCCCGAATGAAAAACTGTTTTTT. The V gene is TRBV7-9, the J gene TRBJ1-4; D remains unclear. Germline V lookup: CDR1 SEHNR, CDR2 FQNEAQ (reference sequence). V lost 0 bases and J lost 5, with 16 bases in between. The CDR3 is 17 amino acids.

The V and J genes are TRBV11-3 and TRBJ2-5, with D perhaps assigned TRBD1 or TRBD2 (6 bases each). The CDR3 length is 14 residues. V was clipped by 1 base and J by 5 bases, with 11 bases between them. Germline lookup yields CDR1 SGHNT and CDR2 YENEEA. CDR3 sequence (DNA): TGTGCCAGCAGCTTAGCCAAAGGGGGGGAGACCCAGTACTTC. This codes for CASSLAKGGETQYF.